The sequence of this T cell receptor beta chain was determined in a study of response to subunit inactivated influenza vaccine. Study-wide results and caveats: Few additional T cells are recruited per seasonal influenza vaccination, authors suggested.

The CDR3 spans 15 residues. Germline V CDR1 and CDR2: KGHDR, SFDVKD. The V end was cut by 5 bases, the J end by 5 bases, with 17 bases between. In its sample, this clonotype was seen a few times. The target antigen is unknown. TCRdb reanalysed the RT-PCR reads using MiXCR and keeps one entry per CDR3 protein. This sample carries more than 600,000 distinct CDR3 sequences, around a sixth of them seen once, and the ten largest clones take 11%. This chain uses TRBV24-1 with TRBJ2-5; D possibly corresponds to TRBD1 (5 bases). The sequencing here drew on PBMCs from blood, taken about 5 days after vaccination. The receptor was isolated from a man aged 45-65 years who received an inactivated influenza vaccine. This CDR3 is CATSVGARAAETQYF. In nucleotides, the CDR3 is TGTGCCACCAGTGTAGGGGCCAGGGCGGCGGAGACCCAGTACTTC.